Listed here is a single T cell receptor (beta chain). This sample stems from a study of blood T cell repertoires in COVID-19. Germline trimming cut 8 bases from V and 2 bases from J; bases unmatched to any gene: 15. Germline values: CDR1 KGHSH, CDR2 LQKENI. The CDR3 loop spans 17 amino acids. The repertoire was sequenced with immunoSEQ multiplex PCR; TCRdb's copy has only in-frame clones and lacks some. The table lists about 170,000 clones, around 78% of them singletons. The rearrangement links TRBV18 to TRBJ2-5; 9 bases line up with TRBD1. Sequencing used PBMCs or T cells enriched from blood (not recorded which). This receptor was taken from a woman aged 45-65 years who had recovered from COVID-19. The CDR3, as DNA: TGTGCCAGCCCCCCCTTTGAGGACAGGGGAACACAAGAGACCCAGTACTTC. Translating it yields CASPPFEDRGTQETQYF.